A selection of T cell receptor beta chains follows, all from one sample in a study of blood T cell repertoires in COVID-19. TCRdb's copy holds only in-frame clones and misses some; the assay was immunoSEQ multiplex PCR. Of roughly 150,000 clones in the sample, approximately 80% are singletons; the top ten hold under 0.75%. Sequencing was carried out using peripheral blood. The receptors were gathered from a man aged 55 to 70 with acute or convalescent COVID-19. CDR3s include the opening cysteine and the closing phenylalanine or tryptophan. D genes are given only for firm matches. Expanded clones are given a class, and other clones once, few, many or no size at all.

d_call j_call clone_size v_call cdr3_aa cdr3_nt
NA TRBJ1-5 few TRBV6-6 CASTWDINNQPQHF TGTGCCAGCACTTGGGACATTAACAATCAGCCCCAGCATTTT
TRBD1 TRBJ2-2 few TRBV5-1 CASSLVGTGGPNAGELFF TGCGCCAGCAGCTTGGTGGGGACAGGGGGCCCTAACGCCGGGGAGCTGTTTTTT
NA TRBJ2-5 NA TRBV5-1 CASSLAGGWEETQYF TGCGCCAGCAGCTTGGCGGGGGGCTGGGAAGAGACCCAGTACTTC
TRBD1 TRBJ1-2 NA TRBV6-5 CASNLDRDYGYTF TGTGCCAGCAACCTGGACAGGGACTATGGCTACACCTTC
NA TRBJ1-3 NA TRBV5-1 CASSLPDSGNTIYF TGCGCCAGCAGCTTGCCGGACAGCGGAAACACCATATATTTT
TRBD2 TRBJ2-3 NA TRBV5-1 CASSFSTSGGSTDTQYF TGCGCCAGCAGCTTTTCCACTAGCGGAGGGAGCACAGATACGCAGTATTTT
TRBD1 TRBJ1-6 NA TRBV9 CASSVPTGINSPLHF TGTGCCAGCAGCGTACCGACAGGGATTAATTCACCCCTCCACTTT
NA TRBJ2-6 few TRBV5-1 CASSLMEVGSGANVLTF TGCGCCAGCAGCTTGATGGAGGTAGGCTCTGGGGCCAACGTCCTGACTTTC
NA TRBJ1-4 NA TRBV10-3 CAIKRSPNEKLFF TGTGCCATCAAGAGGAGTCCTAATGAAAAACTGTTTTTT
NA TRBJ1-1 NA TRBV6-1 CASSEGRTRLTEAFF TGTGCCAGCAGTGAAGGGAGGACCCGCCTCACTGAAGCTTTCTTT
NA TRBJ1-2 NA TRBV5-6 CASSAGRRIGYTF TGTGCCAGCAGCGCGGGGCGGCGGATCGGCTACACCTTC
NA TRBJ2-4 NA TRBV21-1 CASSCAIDHIQYF TGTGCCAGCAGCTGCGCCATAGATCACATTCAGTACTTC
NA TRBJ1-1 NA TRBV6-2/TRBV6-3 CASSPVGATEAFF TGTGCCAGCAGCCCCGTGGGGGCCACTGAAGCTTTCTTT
NA TRBJ2-2 once TRBV27 CASSPGFGTGELFF TGTGCCAGCAGTCCTGGGTTCGGGACCGGGGAGCTGTTTTTT
NA TRBJ2-7 once TRBV10-3 CAIRKVTGDLYEQYF TGTGCCATCAGAAAGGTGACAGGAGACCTCTACGAGCAGTACTTC
TRBD1 TRBJ1-1 NA TRBV6-2/TRBV6-3 CASSFTGGGEAFF TGTGCCAGCAGTTTTACAGGGGGTGGTGAAGCTTTCTTT